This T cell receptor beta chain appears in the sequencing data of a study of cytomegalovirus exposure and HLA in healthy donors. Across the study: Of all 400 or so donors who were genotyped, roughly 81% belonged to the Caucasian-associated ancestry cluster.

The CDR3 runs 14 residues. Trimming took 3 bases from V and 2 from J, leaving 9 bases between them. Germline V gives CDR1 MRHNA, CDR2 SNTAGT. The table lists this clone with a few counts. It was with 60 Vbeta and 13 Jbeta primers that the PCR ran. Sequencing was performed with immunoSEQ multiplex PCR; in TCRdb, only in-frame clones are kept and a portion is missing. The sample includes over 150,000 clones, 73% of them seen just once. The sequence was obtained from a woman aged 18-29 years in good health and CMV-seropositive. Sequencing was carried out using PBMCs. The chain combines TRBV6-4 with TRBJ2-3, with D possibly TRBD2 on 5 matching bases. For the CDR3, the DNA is TGTGCCAGCAGTGAAGGACGGGACACAGATACGCAGTATTTT. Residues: CASSEGRDTDTQYF.